This T cell receptor (beta chain) was recovered during a study of CD8 T cells in ankylosing spondylitis. Findings and limits, study-wide: Prior work had noted some motif variants in reactive arthritis blood and synovial fluid. With a CD8+ phenotype, disease-linked clones were relatively rare in peripheral blood. Enrichment of disease-linked clones was reportedly significant in matched ankylosing spondylitis synovial fluid.

Germline V gives CDR1 SGHTA, CDR2 FQGTGA. The CDR3 contains 14 residues. The germline V and J ends were trimmed by 6 bases and 4 bases, with 14 bases remaining between them. On this clonotype itself: Its antigen is not identified.

Quantitative molecular-barcoded 5'-RACE generated the TCR beta libraries. MiXCR, applied by TCRdb to the 5' RACE reads, yields one record per CDR3 protein. Of about 24,000 distinct CDR3 sequences in the sample, about an eighth are singletons; the top ten hold 30% to 45%. The sequence was obtained from a male donor with ankylosing spondylitis or in good health (not recorded which). V is TRBV7-3 and J is TRBJ2-3; maybe TRBD1 (6 bases). Sequences were obtained from blood. This chain's CDR3 is CASRDSRGSDTQYF. In nucleotides, the CDR3 is TGTGCCAGCAGGGACAGCAGGGGATCAGATACGCAGTATTTT.